One and the same sample provided the 27 T cell receptor beta chains below, sequenced in a study of identical twins. TCRdb re-analysed the 5' RACE reads in MiXCR, keeping a single row per CDR3 protein. The table lists about 260,000 distinct CDR3 sequences, about 7.3% of them singletons. These data were likewise used in another study, on yellow fever vaccine responses in identical twins.

Specimen: memory (CD45RO+) T cells sorted from blood. The receptors were sampled from a woman aged 18 to 35 in good health.

The table lists this clonotype with a few counts. This chain connects TRBV5-1 to TRBJ2-1; possibly TRBD2 for D (6 bases). V shed 4 bases and J shed 8 bases, with 16 bases lying between them. Germline V gene lookup returns CDR1 SGHRS and CDR2 YFSETQ. The CDR3 runs to 14 residues. The CDR3 bases are TGCGCCAGCAGCCCAGGATGGGGGGTTGATGAGCAGTTCTTC. This gives the protein CASSPGWGVDEQFF.

This clonotype has only a few counts. J is TRBJ2-5 and V is TRBV2; D is ambiguous. CDR3 length equals 14 residues. CDR1 is SNHLY and CDR2 is FYNNEI in the germline V gene. The V end lost 6 bases, the J end lost 1 base, and 12 bases lay between the germline ends. CDR3 sequence (DNA): TGTGCCAGCAGGGACCGCTACATCCAAGAGACCCAGTACTTC. Protein product: CASRDRYIQETQYF.

V is TRBV28 and J is TRBJ1-2, with D possibly being TRBD1 (5 bases). The CDR3 totals 15 residues. Looked up from germline, CDR1 is MDHEN and CDR2 is SYDVKM. The ends were cut back, 4 bases at V and 2 bases at J, with 14 bases in the middle. This CDR3 reads CASSSPGRSNYGYTF. The CDR3 nucleotides are TGTGCCAGCAGTTCCCCGGGACGCAGCAACTATGGCTACACCTTC.

At least ten counts were recorded for this clonotype. The chain couples TRBV7-2 to TRBJ2-1; 8 nucleotides agree with TRBD2. This CDR3 has 16 amino acids. The V segment lost 3 bases and the J segment 4 bases; nucleotides outside the gene matches: 8. Germline V gives CDR1 SGHTA, CDR2 FQGNSA. CDR3 loop: CASSLAGGAIYNEQFF. DNA for the CDR3: TGTGCCAGCAGCTTGGCCGGGGGGGCAATATACAATGAGCAGTTCTTC.

This clonotype has at least ten counts. This rearrangement joins TRBV12-3 or TRBV12-4 to TRBJ1-1, with D maybe TRBD1 (6 bases). Between the trimmed V and J ends, which lost 5 bases and 3 bases, there was a span of 19 bases. This CDR3 contains 16 residues. In DNA form, the CDR3 reads TGTGCCAGCAGTCCCCGTGGGGGGCGTCCGGACACTGAAGCTTTCTTT. Translation gives CASSPRGGRPDTEAFF.

This clonotype occurred a few times. The chain is built from TRBV10-2 and TRBJ1-1; no definite D call. CDR3 length: 14 residues. V lost 0 bases and J 4 bases, leaving 9 bases between the germline ends. The germline CDR1 and CDR2 sequences are WSHSY and SAAADI. CDR3 protein: CASSESGQFTEAFF. In DNA form, the CDR3 reads TGCGCCAGCAGTGAGTCGGGCCAGTTCACTGAAGCTTTCTTT.

The table lists this clonotype with many counts. The rearrangement joins TRBV3-1 to TRBJ1-1, with a tentative D call TRBD1 (5 bases). V gave up 4 bases and J gave up 11 bases, with 11 bases separating them. Germline CDR1 is LGHDT and CDR2 is YNNKEL (reference sequence). The CDR3 loop spans 11 amino acids. CDR3 sequence (DNA): TGTGCCAGCAGCCGGCAGGGTTCGGCTTTCTTT. Translating gives CASSRQGSAFF.

At least ten counts were recorded for this clonotype. This rearrangement joins TRBV18 to TRBJ2-7; D is unresolved. The V gene lost 6 bases and the J gene lost 2 bases, with 8 bases spanning the gap. Germline CDR1 KGHSH, CDR2 LQKENI. This CDR3 is built from 12 residues. The CDR3: CASSLHPYEQYV. The CDR3 coding sequence is TGTGCCAGCTCGCTTCATCCCTACGAGCAGTACGTC.

V and J are TRBV5-5 and TRBJ2-1, with D possibly TRBD1 on 7 matching bases. The V gene's germline CDR1 is SGHKS and CDR2 YYEKEE (reference sequence). V was shortened by 2 bases and J by 8 bases, with 14 bases between the two germline ends. The CDR3 is 14 amino acids. The CDR3 protein is CASSFATGRYEQFF. The CDR3 nucleotides are TGTGCCAGCAGCTTCGCGACAGGGAGGTATGAGCAGTTCTTC.

Written as DNA, the CDR3 is TGTGCCAGCAGCTTTAGCGGCGGCGAGACCCAGTACTTC. Protein: CASSFSGGETQYF. The V gene is TRBV11-2, the J gene TRBJ2-5; perhaps TRBD2 as D (6 bases). Between the trimmed V and J ends, which lost 3 bases and 5 bases, there was a span of 10 bases. There are 13 residues in the CDR3. Looked up from germline, CDR1 is SGHAT and CDR2 is FQNNGV.

The V gene is TRBV12-3 or TRBV12-4, the J gene TRBJ2-5, with D tentatively TRBD1 or TRBD2 (6 bases each). The CDR3 is made up of 16 amino acids. V was cut by 6 bases and J by 2 bases, with 19 bases left in between. The CDR3 DNA sequence: TGTGCCAGCAGGGCGAGGTGGGGGGCCACACAAGAGACCCAGTACTTC. Protein product: CASRARWGATQETQYF.

This clonotype was recorded at least ten times. This chain uses TRBV5-1 with TRBJ1-1; 7 bases agree with TRBD1. CDR1 and CDR2 from the germline V gene are SGHRS and YFSETQ. V lost 4 bases to trimming and J lost 1 base; unmatched junction nucleotides: 4. The CDR3 has 14 amino acids. The CDR3 bases are TGCGCCAGCAGCGCGGGACAGACGAACACTGAAGCTTTCTTT. This sequence encodes CASSAGQTNTEAFF.

This clonotype came up a few times. The chain uses TRBV10-1 and TRBJ2-3; D remains unclear. The V and J ends lost 0 bases and 7 bases respectively, with 8 bases between them. The CDR3 totals 13 residues. CDR1 and CDR2 (germline): WNHNN, SYGVQD (reference sequence). The CDR3, as DNA: TGCGCCAGCAGTGAGTCGGGCGTAAATACGCAGTATTTT. It codes for CASSESGVNTQYF.

This clonotype came up many times. The chain joins TRBV7-2 to TRBJ2-2; D is undetermined. V was trimmed by 6 bases and J by 3 bases, leaving 11 bases between them. This CDR3 spans 14 amino acids. The germline V gene has CDR1 SGHTA and CDR2 FQGNSA. This CDR3 reads CASRLSQHTGELFF. In DNA form, the CDR3 reads TGTGCCAGCAGGTTGAGTCAGCACACCGGGGAGCTGTTTTTT.

The chain has TRBV6-1 and TRBJ2-2; no clear D. The CDR3 consists of 12 residues. Per the germline V gene, CDR1 is MNHNS and CDR2 is SASEGT. Trimming stripped 10 bases from V and 7 bases from J, with 13 bases between. CDR3 DNA: TGTGCCACCCTTGCGGATGGCGGGGAGCTGTTTTTT. Its translation: CATLADGGELFF.

This sequence joins TRBV5-7 and TRBJ2-1, with D possibly matching TRBD2 (6 bases). TRBV5-7 counts as an open reading frame of uncertain function. This CDR3 is 22 amino acids long. With 3 bases removed from V and 5 bases from J, the gap between germline ends came to 36 bases. The DNA of the CDR3 is TGTGCCAGCAGCTCCCTGGTGGGATCCAGCGGGCGAGGAGGTGTGATGGACAATGAGCAGTTCTTC. Its protein product is CASSSLVGSSGRGGVMDNEQFF.

The chain links TRBV19 to TRBJ1-4; possible D gene TRBD1, 5 bases. V lost 6 bases and J lost 0, with 14 bases in between. The CDR3 loop spans 16 amino acids. Germline V gene data show CDR1 as LNHDA and CDR2 as SQIVND (reference sequence). The CDR3 is CASRPGTFATNEKLFF. The CDR3 DNA follows: TGTGCCAGTAGACCGGGGACTTTTGCAACTAATGAAAAACTGTTTTTT.

This clonotype showed up many times. The chain has TRBV29-1 and TRBJ2-1; 7 nucleotides agree with TRBD1. The CDR3 sequence is 16 residues long. Trimming cost V 0 bases and J 2 bases; bases outside gene matches: 7. The V gene's germline CDR1 is SQVTM and CDR2 ANQGSEA. The CDR3 sequence: CSVEDNDREPYNEQFF. The CDR3 DNA sequence: TGCAGCGTTGAAGATAATGACAGGGAGCCCTACAATGAGCAGTTCTTC.

The sample holds a few counts of this clonotype. The chain is built from TRBV2 and TRBJ2-2; 7 bases agree with TRBD2. Trimming removed 7 bases from V and 6 bases from J; junction bases left unmatched: 8. This CDR3 region has 14 residues. The germline V gene has CDR1 SNHLY and CDR2 FYNNEI. The CDR3 protein is CASKAAGVSGELFF. In DNA form, the CDR3 reads TGTGCCAGCAAAGCCGCGGGAGTTTCCGGGGAGCTGTTTTTT.

This sequence joins TRBV6-2 or TRBV6-3 and TRBJ2-3; 16 bases are shared with TRBD2. Germline CDR1 MNHEY, CDR2 SVGEGT. This CDR3 is built from 20 residues. V lost 1 base and J lost 3; bases outside the gene matches: 10. The CDR3 coding sequence is TGTGCCAGCAGTTACTACAAACCGGGACTAGCGGGGGGGCCGACAGATACGCAGTATTTT. Protein sequence: CASSYYKPGLAGGPTDTQYF.

This clonotype was detected a few times. This rearrangement joins TRBV5-1 to TRBJ2-3; 8 bases agree with TRBD2. The germline CDR1 and CDR2 sequences are SGHRS and YFSETQ. V lost 4 bases, J lost 6 bases, and 7 bases stayed unmatched. This CDR3 is 14 amino acids long. The chain's CDR3 is CASSGSGSYDTQYF. CDR3 sequence (DNA): TGCGCCAGCAGCGGAAGCGGGAGTTACGATACGCAGTATTTT.

The J gene is TRBJ2-7, the V gene TRBV29-1, with D possibly being TRBD1 (5 bases). The CDR3 runs to 12 residues. Germline assignment: CDR1 SQVTM and CDR2 ANQGSEA. Trimming removed 4 bases from V and 7 bases from J, with 14 bases in between. CDR3 nucleotides: TGCAGCGTTGCCGACAGCTTTAAGGAGCAGTACTTC. This codes for CSVADSFKEQYF.

In the case of this clonotype: One junction end does not reproduce the germline sequence, and a read error may be involved. The chain is built from TRBV3-1 and TRBJ2-2, with 7 bases that match TRBD2. CDR1 LGHDT and CDR2 YNNKEL come from the germline V gene (reference sequence). This CDR3 is built from 15 residues. CDR3 sequence (DNA): TGTGCCAGCACCCAAGGGTCAGGGAGGGCCGGGGAGCTGTTTTTT. It yields the protein CASTQGSGRAGELFF. The complete variable domain, with remaining parts taken from reference TRBV3-1 and TRBJ2-2, reads DTAVSQTPKYLVTQMGNDKSIKCEQNLGHDTMYWYKQDSKKFLKIMFSYNNKELIINETVPNRFSPKSPDKAHLNLHINSLELGDSAVYFCASTQGSGRAGELFFGEGSRLTVL.

The J gene is TRBJ2-7, the V gene TRBV3-1; 9 bases align to TRBD2. The junction had 8 bases not matched to a gene; V was cut back by 4 bases and J by 1 base. The CDR3 runs 16 residues. The V gene's germline CDR1 is LGHDT and CDR2 YNNKEL (reference sequence). In DNA, the CDR3 is TGTGCCAGCAGCCTCCTTACTAGCGGGTTGTCCTACGAGCAGTACTTC. This gives the protein CASSLLTSGLSYEQYF.

This clonotype has ten or more counts. The rearrangement uses TRBV18 and TRBJ2-2; a possible D gene is TRBD1 (5 bases). Germline CDR1 and CDR2: KGHSH and LQKENI. This CDR3 region has 14 residues. V was clipped by 8 bases and J by 2 bases, with 12 bases between them. CDR3 nucleotide sequence: TGTGCCAGCAGCCCAACAGGCAACACCGGGGAGCTGTTTTTT. It yields the protein CASSPTGNTGELFF.

This clonotype was detected many times. The chain carries TRBV28 and TRBJ1-6, with D maybe TRBD1 (6 bases). CDR3 length: 16 residues. Germline-derived CDR1 and CDR2 are MDHEN and SYDVKM. The V end lost 6 bases, the J end lost 5 bases, and 17 bases lay between the germline ends. The CDR3 DNA is TGTGCCAGCAGCCAATGGGGGCTGGGGAATAATTCACCCCTCCACTTT. It specifies CASSQWGLGNNSPLHF.

The table lists this clonotype with many counts. The genes are TRBV6-1 and TRBJ1-2, with D perhaps TRBD1 (5 bases). Germline V gene sequence: CDR1 MNHNS, CDR2 SASEGT. The V and J ends lost 7 bases and 8 bases respectively, with 14 bases between them. The CDR3 has 12 residues. This CDR3 is CASTSRGGGYTF. The CDR3 DNA follows: TGTGCCAGCACCAGCCGGGGGGGAGGCTACACCTTC.